This passage covers 22 T cell receptor beta chains from one sample sequenced in a study of blood T cell repertoires in COVID-19 (dated by TCRdb to 2020 to 2021). Libraries were built with the immunoSEQ multiplex PCR assay. TCRdb obtained this table from immuneACCESS and retained in-frame rearrangements with V and J assigned. These tables miss some clones; where compared with another copy, unresolved V genes account for less than half of the shortfall, and the remainder is unexplained. In all, the sample holds under 130,000 clones, and around 79% of those were seen once. The ten largest clones add up to approximately 22% of the sample. Sequenced: peripheral blood. Every receptor here comes from a man in his sixties or seventies with active or convalescent COVID-19.

The chain recombines TRBV10-2 with TRBJ1-5; 8 positions agree with TRBD1. Germline lookup yields CDR1 WSHSY and CDR2 SAAADI. The CDR3 contains 15 residues. V lost 3 bases and J lost 4; bases outside the gene matches: 5. CDR3 in amino acids: CASSDRTGLNQPQHF. CDR3 nucleotides: TGCGCCAGCAGTGACCGGACAGGGTTAAATCAGCCCCAGCATTTT.

CDR3 bases: TGCGCCAGCAGCTTTGGCAGGGCCTTCCAAGAGACCCAGTACTTC. As protein: CASSFGRAFQETQYF. The rearrangement uses TRBV5-1 and TRBJ2-5, with D possibly TRBD1 on 5 matching bases. This CDR3 is 15 amino acids long. CDR1 and CDR2 (germline): SGHRS, YFSETQ. Between the trimmed V and J ends, which lost 2 bases and 1 base, there was a span of 12 bases.

The genes are TRBV19 and TRBJ2-7; TRBD1 aligns across 8 bases. Germline V CDR1 and CDR2: LNHDA, SQIVND (reference sequence). CDR3 length: 13 amino acids. After removal of 5 bases from V and 4 bases from J, the junction contained 4 bases not matched to a gene. CDR3: CASSQDREYEQYF. In DNA form, the CDR3 reads TGTGCCAGTAGTCAGGACAGGGAATACGAGCAGTACTTC.

The table lists this clone with a few counts. The V gene is TRBV19, the J gene TRBJ1-6; TRBD1 aligns across 7 bases. The V and J ends lost 6 bases and 9 bases, in that order; junction bases with no gene match: 5. The CDR3 contains 13 residues. Per germline, CDR1 LNHDA and CDR2 SQIVND (reference sequence). CDR3 residues: CASREQGSSPLHF. CDR3 sequence (DNA): TGTGCCAGTAGAGAACAGGGGTCTTCACCCCTCCACTTT.

The V call is TRBV19, the J call TRBJ1-2, with 8 bases matching TRBD1. Germline CDR1 LNHDA, CDR2 SQIVND (reference sequence). V lost 5 bases and J lost 5; bases outside the gene matches: 4. The length of the CDR3 is 13 residues. CDR3 region: CASSSGGAYGYTF. For the CDR3, the DNA is TGTGCCAGTAGTTCAGGGGGCGCGTATGGCTACACCTTC.

The chain carries TRBV6-1 and TRBJ2-5, with 8 bases fitting TRBD2. Germline V gene lookup returns CDR1 MNHNS and CDR2 SASEGT. After removal of 2 bases from V and 5 bases from J, the junction contained 10 bases not matched to a gene. The CDR3 extends over 16 amino acids. CDR3 loop: CASSESPRGGRETQYF. Written as DNA, the CDR3 is TGTGCCAGCAGTGAAAGCCCCCGGGGCGGGAGGGAGACCCAGTACTTC.

This clone was seen only a few times. The V and J genes are TRBV28 and TRBJ1-2; D remains ambiguous. CDR3 length: 12 residues. Germline loops: CDR1 MDHEN, CDR2 SYDVKM. The V gene lost 6 bases and the J gene lost 2 bases, with 7 bases spanning the gap. The CDR3 sequence: CASRAPNYGYTF. The CDR3 nucleotides are TGTGCCAGCAGAGCCCCCAACTATGGCTACACCTTC.

The rearrangement joins TRBV30 to TRBJ1-1; D gene ambiguous. This CDR3 is 12 amino acids long. The V and J ends lost 3 bases and 7 bases respectively, with 12 bases between them. The germline V gene has CDR1 GTSNPN and CDR2 SVGIG (reference sequence). Here the CDR3 reads CAWRGGLIEAFF. CDR3 coding DNA: TGTGCCTGGAGGGGAGGACTTATTGAAGCTTTCTTT.

This clone was seen only a few times. The chain carries TRBV6-5 and TRBJ2-7; 13 nucleotides align to TRBD2. Germline V lookup: CDR1 MNHEY, CDR2 SVGAGI. V shed 4 bases and J 7 bases; nucleotides not matched to a gene: 7. The CDR3 sequence is 15 residues long. CDR3 region: CASSLTSGGAGEQYF. CDR3 nucleotide sequence: TGTGCCAGCAGTTTAACTAGCGGGGGGGCAGGGGAGCAGTACTTC.

The gene calls are TRBV7-3 and TRBJ2-3; tentatively, D is TRBD2 (5 bases). Germline-derived CDR1 and CDR2 are SGHTA and FQGTGA. The CDR3 is 15 residues long. The V end was cut by 0 bases, the J end by 1 base, with 8 bases between. CDR3 sequence (DNA): TGTGCCAGCAGCTTAACGTCTAGCCGCACAGATACGCAGTATTTT. This translates into CASSLTSSRTDTQYF.

This clone was observed at least ten times. The V call is TRBV10-1, the J call TRBJ2-7; possible D gene TRBD1, 6 bases. In germline, CDR1 is WNHNN, CDR2 SYGVQD (reference sequence). This CDR3 has 12 amino acids. V shed 5 bases and J shed 4 bases, with 9 bases lying between them. CDR3 amino acids: CASSNDRYEQYF. DNA for the CDR3: TGCGCCAGCAGTAATGACAGGTACGAGCAGTACTTC.

The chain carries TRBV28 and TRBJ2-5; TRBD2 matches at 9 bases. The CDR3 totals 18 residues. Germline CDR1 MDHEN, CDR2 SYDVKM. V lost 2 bases, J lost 0 bases, and 10 bases stayed unmatched. This CDR3 is CASSLKPLGLAYQETQYF. In DNA form, the CDR3 reads TGTGCCAGCAGTTTAAAGCCCCTCGGACTAGCGTACCAAGAGACCCAGTACTTC.

The V call is TRBV6-4, the J call TRBJ1-5; TRBD1 matches 9 bases. Germline CDR1 reads MRHNA; CDR2 reads SNTAGT. This CDR3 comprises 22 residues. After removal of 0 bases from V and 6 bases from J, the junction contained 24 bases not matched to a gene. The CDR3 reads CASSDSMEIGDREKAYGQPQHF. The CDR3 nucleotides are TGTGCCAGCAGTGACTCGATGGAGATAGGGGACAGGGAAAAAGCATATGGTCAGCCCCAGCATTTT.

The J gene is TRBJ1-2, the V gene TRBV28; possible D gene TRBD1, 5 bases. V lost 7 bases, J lost 4 bases, and 19 bases lay in between. This CDR3 region has 15 residues. In germline, CDR1 is MDHEN, CDR2 SYDVKM. The CDR3 nucleotides are TGTGCCAGCACTTCCCCCAACAGGACCCCCTATGGCTACACCTTC. Its translation is CASTSPNRTPYGYTF.

The chain is built from TRBV7-9 and TRBJ2-5; D is unresolved. Trimming removed 6 bases from V and 2 bases from J, with 16 bases in between. Germline CDR1 is SEHNR and CDR2 is FQNEAQ (reference sequence). The CDR3 consists of 15 residues. CDR3 loop: CASRPIRRTQETQYF. DNA for the CDR3: TGTGCCAGCAGGCCCATCAGGCGAACTCAAGAGACCCAGTACTTC.

The V call is TRBV7-3, the J call TRBJ2-3; D is possibly TRBD1 (8 bases). Germline CDR1 is SGHTA and CDR2 is FQGTGA. V lost 5 bases, J lost 3 bases, and 18 bases lay in between. The CDR3 extends over 16 amino acids. The CDR3 region has the DNA TGTGCCAGCAGCCCCAGTTTACAGGGGGGGACAGATACGCAGTATTTT. This encodes CASSPSLQGGTDTQYF.

The chain joins TRBV10-2 to TRBJ2-5; maybe TRBD2 (5 bases). This CDR3 comprises 13 residues. Trimming pared 0 bases from V and 7 bases from J, leaving 9 bases between. Germline V gene lookup returns CDR1 WSHSY and CDR2 SAAADI. CDR3 protein: CASSESAEGTQYF. The CDR3 DNA follows: TGCGCCAGCAGTGAGTCGGCCGAGGGGACCCAGTACTTC.

The chain joins TRBV6-6 to TRBJ1-6, with 8 bases aligning to TRBD1. V was pared by 5 bases and J by 11 bases, with 5 bases of the junction left unmatched. Germline V gives CDR1 MNHNY, CDR2 SVGAGI (reference sequence). The CDR3 has 13 amino acids. The CDR3 DNA reads as TGTGCCAGCAGTACCGGGACAGGTCCACCCCTCCACTTT. Translating gives CASSTGTGPPLHF.

V is TRBV3-1 (or the pseudogene TRBV3-2) and J is TRBJ2-3, with TRBD2 as a possible D gene (6 bases). This CDR3 is 14 amino acids long. V was shortened by 6 bases and J by 2 bases, with 12 bases between the two germline ends. CDR1 and CDR2 (germline): LGHDT, YNNKEL (reference sequence). CDR3 region: CASRRDSNTDTQYF. In DNA, the CDR3 is TGTGCCAGCAGGCGGGACTCCAACACAGATACGCAGTATTTT.

The chain employs TRBV11-3 and TRBJ2-1; TRBD2 is a possible D gene (5 bases). The CDR3 covers 15 residues. With 1 base removed from V and 6 bases from J, the gap between germline ends came to 13 bases. Germline lookup yields CDR1 SGHNT and CDR2 YENEEA. The CDR3 region is CASSLGGSALNEQFF. CDR3 DNA sequence: TGTGCCAGCAGCTTAGGAGGGTCAGCACTCAATGAGCAGTTCTTC.

J is TRBJ1-1 and V is TRBV2; TRBD1 agrees at 8 bases. With 7 bases clipped from V and 3 bases from J, the junction kept 7 bases outside the gene matches. The germline CDR1 and CDR2 sequences are SNHLY and FYNNEI. The length of the CDR3 is 14 residues. Here the CDR3 DNA reads TGTGCCAGCAACAGAGGACAGGGCTACACTGAAGCTTTCTTT. Translated, it gives CASNRGQGYTEAFF.

This clone was found a few times. J is TRBJ1-1 and V is TRBV10-1; tentative D call: TRBD1 (5 bases). This CDR3 is 13 amino acids long. Germline values: CDR1 WNHNN, CDR2 SYGVQD (reference sequence). The V end lost 5 bases, the J end lost 10 bases, and 17 bases lay between the germline ends. The CDR3 DNA follows: TGCGCCAGCAGTTGGCGGAGGGGCGAGATAGCTTTCTTT. Protein sequence: CASSWRRGEIAFF.